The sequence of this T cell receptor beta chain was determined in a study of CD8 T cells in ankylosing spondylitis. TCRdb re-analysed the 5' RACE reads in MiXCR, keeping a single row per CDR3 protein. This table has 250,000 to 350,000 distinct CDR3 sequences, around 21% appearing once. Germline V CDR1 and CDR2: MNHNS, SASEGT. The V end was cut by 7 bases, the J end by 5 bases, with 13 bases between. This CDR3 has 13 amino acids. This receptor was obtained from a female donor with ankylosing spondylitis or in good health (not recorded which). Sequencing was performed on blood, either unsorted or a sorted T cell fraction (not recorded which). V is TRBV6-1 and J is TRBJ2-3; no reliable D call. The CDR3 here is CASKPPTRDTQYF. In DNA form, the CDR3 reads TGTGCCAGCAAGCCCCCGACACGAGATACGCAGTATTTT.